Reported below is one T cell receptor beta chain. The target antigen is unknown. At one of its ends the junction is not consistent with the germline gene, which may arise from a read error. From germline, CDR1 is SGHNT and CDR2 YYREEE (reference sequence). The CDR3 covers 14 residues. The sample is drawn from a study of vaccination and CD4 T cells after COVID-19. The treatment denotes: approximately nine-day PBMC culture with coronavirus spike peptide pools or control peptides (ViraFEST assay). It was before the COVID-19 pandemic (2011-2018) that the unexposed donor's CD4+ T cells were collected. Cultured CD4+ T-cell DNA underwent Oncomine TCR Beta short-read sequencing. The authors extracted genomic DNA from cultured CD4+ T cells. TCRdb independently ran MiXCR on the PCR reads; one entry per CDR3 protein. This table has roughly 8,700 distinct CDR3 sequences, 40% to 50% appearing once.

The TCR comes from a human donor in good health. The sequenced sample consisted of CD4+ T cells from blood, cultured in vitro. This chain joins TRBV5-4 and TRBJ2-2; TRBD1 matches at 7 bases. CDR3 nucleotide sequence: TGTGCCAGCAGCGGACAGGCAGGCACCGGGGAGCGGTTTTTT. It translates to CASSGQAGTGERFF. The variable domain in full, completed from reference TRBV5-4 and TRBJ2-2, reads ETGVTQSPTHLIKTRGQQVTLRCSSQSGHNTVSWYQQALGQGPQFIFQYYREEENGRGNFPPRFSGLQFPNYSSELNVNALELDDSALYLCASSGQAGTGERFFGEGSRLTVL.